These 25 T cell receptor beta chains came from one sample sequenced in a study of T cell responses to AZD1222 COVID-19 vaccine. TCRdb's table, derived via immunoSEQ multiplex PCR, lists solely in-frame clones and lacks some. The sample holds 130,000 to 150,000 clones, about 91% seen once. Sequenced here: peripheral blood, sampled on day 0 of AZD1222 vaccination. The origin of the receptors is an adult in good health.

The chain links TRBV6-2 or TRBV6-3 to TRBJ2-5, with D possibly TRBD1 on 5 matching bases. V was shortened by 5 bases and J by 5 bases, with 21 bases between the two germline ends. Germline-derived CDR1 and CDR2 are MNHEY and SVGEGT. CDR3 length equals 16 residues. The CDR3 loop reads CASSSQQNRKGETQYF. DNA for the CDR3: TGTGCCAGCAGTAGCCAGCAAAACAGGAAGGGGGAGACCCAGTACTTC.

V is TRBV4-1 and J is TRBJ2-1; TRBD1 is a possible D gene (6 bases). Trimming left V 1 base short and J 6 bases short, with 13 bases between. The CDR3 has 15 amino acids. Germline V gene lookup returns CDR1 MGHRA and CDR2 YSYEKL. The CDR3 sequence is CASSQAQGPPNEQFF. The CDR3 coding sequence is TGCGCCAGCAGCCAAGCTCAGGGGCCACCCAATGAGCAGTTCTTC.

This chain links TRBV4-3 with TRBJ2-5; no firm D call. V lost 0 bases to trimming and J lost 7 bases, with 15 bases between them. The germline CDR1 and CDR2 sequences are LGHNA and YSLEER. CDR3 length equals 15 residues. This CDR3 reads CASSQDSQAWGTQYF. In nucleotides, the CDR3 is TGCGCCAGCAGCCAAGACAGCCAGGCGTGGGGGACCCAGTACTTC.

This sequence joins TRBV7-3 and TRBJ2-1, with 9 positions matching TRBD2. The CDR3 is 16 amino acids. CDR1 and CDR2 from the germline V gene are SGHTA and FQGTGA. The trim removed 5 bases at V and 0 bases at J, leaving 5 bases unmatched. CDR3: CASSLLAGSSYNEQFF. CDR3 DNA sequence: TGTGCCAGCAGCCTACTAGCGGGTAGCTCCTACAATGAGCAGTTCTTC.

The CDR3 region has the DNA TGTGCCAGTAGTATTGTTCCAGGGTCCTACGAGCAGTACTTC. Amino acids: CASSIVPGSYEQYF. The V call is TRBV19, the J call TRBJ2-7, with D tentatively TRBD1 (5 bases). Between the trimmed V and J ends, which lost 3 bases and 1 base, there was a span of 10 bases. The CDR3 has 14 residues. Germline V gives CDR1 LNHDA, CDR2 SQIVND (reference sequence). The full variable domain, rest sourced from reference TRBV19 and TRBJ2-7, is DGGITQSPKYLFRKEGQNVTLSCEQNLNHDAMYWYRQDPGQGLRLIYYSQIVNDFQKGDIAEGYSVSREKKESFPLTVTSAQKNPTAFYLCASSIVPGSYEQYFGPGTRLTVT.

V gene TRBV11-2 combines with J gene TRBJ1-3; D unresolved. Germline V gene data show CDR1 as SGHAT and CDR2 as FQNNGV. There are 15 residues in the CDR3. Trimming took off 1 base at V and 0 bases at J, with 7 bases between the two ends. The DNA of the CDR3 is TGTGCCAGCAGCTTAGGACACCACTCTGGAAACACCATATATTTT. The encoded protein is CASSLGHHSGNTIYF.

V gene TRBV7-9 combines with J gene TRBJ2-5, with 7 positions matching TRBD1. Germline values: CDR1 SEHNR, CDR2 FQNEAQ (reference sequence). Germline trimming cut 5 bases from V and 5 bases from J; bases unmatched to any gene: 14. This CDR3 contains 16 residues. This chain's CDR3 is CASSPRQGFRVETQYF. The CDR3 coding sequence is TGTGCCAGCAGCCCGAGACAGGGTTTTAGGGTTGAGACCCAGTACTTC.

This clone was seen more than once but under ten times. The chain recombines TRBV28 with TRBJ2-3; D is unclear. Germline CDR1 MDHEN, CDR2 SYDVKM. The CDR3 loop spans 12 amino acids. V shed 5 bases and J shed 6 bases, with 9 bases lying between them. The CDR3 nucleotides read TGTGCCAGCAGTCGACCGGCCGATACGCAGTATTTT. Translated: CASSRPADTQYF. Full variable domain (missing parts from reference TRBV28 and TRBJ2-3): DVKVTQSSRYLVKRTGEKVFLECVQDMDHENMFWYRQDPGLGLRLIYFSYDVKMKEKGDIPEGYSVSREKKERFSLILESASTNQTSMYLCASSRPADTQYFGPGTRLTVL.

The chain recombines TRBV5-4 with TRBJ1-4; the match to TRBD1 covers 9 bases. Looked up from germline, CDR1 is SGHNT and CDR2 is YYREEE (reference sequence). J lost 8 bases, V lost 1 base, and 6 bases had no gene match. The CDR3 contains 15 residues. CDR3 amino acids: CASSLTGTGSEKLFF. Written as DNA, the CDR3 is TGTGCCAGCAGCTTGACCGGGACAGGGAGCGAAAAACTGTTTTTT.

The sample holds one count of this clone. The CDR3 sequence is CASGYRREKLFF. The CDR3 region has the DNA TGTGCCAGCGGTTACCGGCGTGAAAAACTGTTTTTT. The chain couples TRBV28 to TRBJ1-4; D remains ambiguous. CDR1 and CDR2 (germline): MDHEN, SYDVKM. Between the trimmed V and J ends, which lost 8 bases and 7 bases, there was a span of 11 bases. This CDR3 region has 12 residues.

This rearrangement joins TRBV28 to TRBJ1-1; no definite D call. This CDR3 spans 13 amino acids. The V gene's germline CDR1 is MDHEN and CDR2 SYDVKM. Deletions cut 7 bases from V and 1 base from J, with 10 bases between. The DNA of the CDR3 is TGTGCCAGCACCCGTCCGGGGAACACTGAAGCTTTCTTT. Translated, it gives CASTRPGNTEAFF.

There are a few counts of this clone. DNA for the CDR3: TGTGCCAGCAGCGCGGTACTAGCGGGAGGCACAGATACGCAGTATTTT. Translation gives CASSAVLAGGTDTQYF. The rearrangement uses TRBV7-2 and TRBJ2-3, with 11 bases that match TRBD2. This CDR3 region has 16 residues. The ends lost 5 bases at V and 1 base at J; junction bases unmatched: 5. CDR1 is SGHTA, CDR2 FQGNSA, per germline.

This chain connects TRBV19 to TRBJ1-1, with unresolved D. Germline V gene lookup returns CDR1 LNHDA and CDR2 SQIVND (reference sequence). This CDR3 contains 14 residues. V lost 1 base to trimming and J lost 1 base, with 7 bases between them. CDR3 protein: CASSIVVQNTEAFF. Here the CDR3 DNA reads TGTGCCAGTAGTATAGTCGTCCAGAACACTGAAGCTTTCTTT.

J is TRBJ2-1 and V is TRBV19; 7 nucleotides match TRBD1. This CDR3 is built from 14 residues. CDR1 is LNHDA and CDR2 is SQIVND in the germline V gene (reference sequence). The junction had 10 bases not matched to a gene; V was cut back by 8 bases and J by 6 bases. CDR3: CASSRGRSGNEQFF. For the CDR3, the DNA is TGTGCCAGTTCTAGGGGGCGCTCGGGCAATGAGCAGTTCTTC.

This clone occurred a few times. The chain joins TRBV13 to TRBJ2-7, with unresolved D. Germline values: CDR1 PRHDT, CDR2 FYEKMQ (reference sequence). The germline V and J ends were trimmed by 2 bases and 1 base, with 3 bases remaining between them. There are 12 residues in the CDR3. CDR3 in amino acids: CASSLLSYEQYF. The DNA of the CDR3 is TGTGCCAGCAGCTTACTTTCCTACGAGCAGTACTTC.

The V gene is TRBV30, the J gene TRBJ1-5; D is ambiguous. Deletions cut 4 bases from V and 5 bases from J, with 15 bases between. The CDR3 consists of 14 residues. The germline V gene has CDR1 GTSNPN and CDR2 SVGIG (reference sequence). The CDR3 region is CAWNRGGRDQPQHF. In nucleotides, the CDR3 is TGTGCCTGGAACCGGGGAGGGAGGGATCAGCCCCAGCATTTT.

The chain combines TRBV7-8 with TRBJ2-3, with D perhaps matching TRBD2 (5 bases). Germline CDR1 reads SGHVS; CDR2 reads FQNEAQ. This CDR3 comprises 13 residues. Trimming took 3 bases from V and 6 from J, leaving 10 bases between them. CDR3 region: CASSFREGDTQYF. The DNA for the CDR3 is TGTGCCAGCAGCTTCCGGGAAGGGGATACGCAGTATTTT.

This clone has just one count. This rearrangement joins TRBV15 to TRBJ1-6, with D maybe TRBD1 (6 bases). The ends were cut back, 5 bases at V and 2 bases at J, with 13 bases in the middle. The germline V gene has CDR1 LNHNV and CDR2 YYDKDF (reference sequence). CDR3 size: 16 residues. The CDR3 nucleotides are TGTGCCACCAGCGGAGGGGGTGGTGCCTATAATTCACCCCTCCACTTT. Translated, it gives CATSGGGGAYNSPLHF.

In this sample, this clone turned up a few times. This CDR3 reads CASSSRVNTEAFF. The CDR3 nucleotides are TGTGCCAGCAGCTCCCGAGTGAACACTGAAGCTTTCTTT. V gene TRBV7-3 combines with J gene TRBJ1-1; D remains ambiguous. This CDR3 is built from 13 residues. CDR1 is SGHTA, CDR2 FQGTGA, per germline. Trimming stripped 4 bases from V and 0 bases from J, with 6 bases between.

This clone was recorded only once. The V call is TRBV7-2, the J call TRBJ1-2; D ambiguous. The CDR3 contains 13 residues. The V end lost 3 bases, the J end lost 7 bases, and 12 bases lay between the germline ends. CDR1 and CDR2 (germline): SGHTA, FQGNSA. The DNA for the CDR3 is TGTGCCAGCAGCTTCGGGCTGGTGGGTGGCTACACCTTC. It is translated as CASSFGLVGGYTF.

V gene TRBV7-2 combines with J gene TRBJ1-1; TRBD1 is a possible D gene (6 bases). From germline, CDR1 is SGHTA and CDR2 FQGNSA. V was clipped by 3 bases and J by 3 bases, with 11 bases between them. CDR3 length equals 14 residues. CDR3 loop: CASSFSRTDTEAFF. In DNA form, the CDR3 reads TGTGCCAGCAGCTTTTCCCGGACAGACACTGAAGCTTTCTTT.

V is TRBV14 and J is TRBJ2-7; D ambiguous. Trimming left V 3 bases short and J 6 bases short, with 9 bases between. From germline, CDR1 is SGHDN and CDR2 FVKESK. This CDR3 region has 12 residues. The CDR3 loop is CASSQGRLEQYF. The CDR3 DNA follows: TGTGCCAGCAGCCAGGGAAGGCTCGAGCAGTACTTC.

This sequence joins TRBV29-1 and TRBJ1-2; a weak D match, TRBD1 (5 bases). CDR1 is SQVTM, CDR2 ANQGSEA, per germline. This CDR3 is built from 12 residues. Trimming took off 5 bases at V and 4 bases at J, with 11 bases between the two ends. The CDR3 DNA reads as TGCAGCGTTAGTAGACAGCTCTATGGCTACACCTTC. Amino acid sequence: CSVSRQLYGYTF.

V usage is TRBV5-1 and J usage is TRBJ2-3; TRBD2 matches at 11 bases. Germline CDR1 SGHRS, CDR2 YFSETQ. V gave up 4 bases and J gave up 0 bases; unmatched junction bases: 4. The CDR3 loop spans 16 amino acids. The CDR3 protein is CASSPGLAASTDTQYF. CDR3 in DNA: TGCGCCAGCAGCCCGGGACTAGCGGCTAGCACAGATACGCAGTATTTT. The variable domain in full, with the rest retrieved from reference TRBV5-1 and TRBJ2-3, is KAGVTQTPRYLIKTRGQQVTLSCSPISGHRSVSWYQQTPGQGLQFLFEYFSETQRNKGNFPGRFSGRQFSNSRSEMNVSTLELGDSALYLCASSPGLAASTDTQYFGPGTRLTVL.

This rearrangement joins TRBV10-3 to TRBJ1-3; 7 nucleotides agree with TRBD1. The V gene's germline CDR1 is ENHRY and CDR2 SYGVKD. V trimming: 6 bases; J trimming: 2 bases; junction bases outside the gene matches: 4. The CDR3 consists of 14 residues. CDR3 nucleotide sequence: TGTGCCATCAGACCCGACAGGGCTGGAAACACCATATATTTT. The encoded protein is CAIRPDRAGNTIYF.